The 5 T cell receptor beta chains below were found in one sample sequenced in a study of T-cell reconstitution after alpha-beta-depleted transplantation in children. Unique molecular identifiers were used in preparing the TCRbeta library. MiXCR, run by TCRdb on the PCR reads, gives a single entry per CDR3 protein. The sample lists a few hundred thousand distinct CDR3 sequences, over 25% occurring once. Sequences were derived from PBMCs, sampled before TCRalphabeta/CD19-depleted stem cell transplant. These TCRs come from a boy younger than two with Wiskott-Aldrich syndrome, due to receive a stem cell transplant.

This clonotype was recorded a few times. V is TRBV5-1 and J is TRBJ2-1; TRBD2 aligns across 10 bases. With 4 bases clipped from V and 5 bases from J, the junction kept 6 bases outside the gene matches. The CDR3 has 15 amino acids. Germline CDR1 and CDR2: SGHRS and YFSETQ. CDR3 residues: CASSDSGRIHNEQFF. Here the CDR3 DNA reads TGCGCCAGCAGCGATAGCGGGAGGATCCACAATGAGCAGTTCTTC.

This chain joins TRBV4-2 and TRBJ2-7; D ambiguous. The CDR3 totals 15 residues. V lost 0 bases and J lost 7, with 16 bases in between. The V gene's germline CDR1 is LGHNA and CDR2 YNFKEQ. The CDR3 region is CASSQEEKRFPEQYF. Written as DNA, the CDR3 is TGTGCCAGCAGCCAAGAAGAGAAGAGGTTCCCGGAGCAGTACTTC.

This chain's CDR3 is CSARGPYRTANTEAFF. The CDR3 DNA follows: TGCAGTGCTAGGGGACCTTACCGGACAGCGAACACTGAAGCTTTCTTT. V is TRBV20-1 and J is TRBJ1-1; D perhaps matches TRBD1 (6 bases). V was clipped by 3 bases and J by 1 base, with 18 bases between them. CDR1 DFQATT and CDR2 SNEGSKA come from the germline V gene (reference sequence). CDR3 size: 16 residues.

V gene TRBV10-3 combines with J gene TRBJ2-7; D perhaps matches TRBD1 (6 bases). This CDR3 region has 13 residues. The V gene's germline CDR1 is ENHRY and CDR2 SYGVKD. Between the trimmed V and J ends, which lost 4 bases and 5 bases, there was a span of 12 bases. For the CDR3, the DNA is TGTGCCATCAGTGGGGGGCAGGGCGACGAGCAGTACTTC. Its protein product is CAISGGQGDEQYF.

This sequence joins TRBV20-1 and TRBJ2-3; 9 bases line up with TRBD2. The germline V gene encodes CDR1 DFQATT and CDR2 SNEGSKA (reference sequence). The J segment lost 3 bases and the V segment lost 0 bases, leaving 10 bases of the junction unmatched. The CDR3 totals 17 residues. The CDR3 reads CSARDRRGRATTDTQYF. CDR3 DNA sequence: TGCAGTGCTAGAGATCGTCGCGGGAGGGCAACGACAGATACGCAGTATTTT.